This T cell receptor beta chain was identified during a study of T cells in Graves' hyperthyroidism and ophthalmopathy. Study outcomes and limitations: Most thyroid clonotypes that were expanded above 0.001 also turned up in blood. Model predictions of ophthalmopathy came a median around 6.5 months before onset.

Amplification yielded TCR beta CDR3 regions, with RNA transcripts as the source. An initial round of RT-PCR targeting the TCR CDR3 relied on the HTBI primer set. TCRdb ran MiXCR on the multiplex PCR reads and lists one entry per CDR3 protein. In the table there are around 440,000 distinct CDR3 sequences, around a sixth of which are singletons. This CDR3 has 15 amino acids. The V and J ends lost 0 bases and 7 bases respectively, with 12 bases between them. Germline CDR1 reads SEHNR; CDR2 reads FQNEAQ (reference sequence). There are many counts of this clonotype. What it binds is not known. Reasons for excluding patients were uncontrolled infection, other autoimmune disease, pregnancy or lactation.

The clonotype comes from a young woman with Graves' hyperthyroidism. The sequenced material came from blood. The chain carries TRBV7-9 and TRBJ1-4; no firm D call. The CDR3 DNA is TGTGCCAGCAGCTTAGCGCGGAGGTCAGGTGAAAAACTGTTTTTT. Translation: CASSLARRSGEKLFF.